These 16 T cell receptor beta chains came from one sample sequenced in a study of cytomegalovirus exposure and HLA in healthy donors. Amplification used 60 Vbeta primers and 13 Jbeta primers. Profiled with immunoSEQ multiplex PCR; TCRdb holds only in-frame clones, not every one. Seen here are approximately 150,000 clones, around 75% observed once, and the top ten hold 2.5% to 3.5%. The sample comprised PBMCs. Receptors originate from a woman aged 25 to 39 in good health and CMV-seronegative.

The J gene is TRBJ2-3, the V gene TRBV6-6; TRBD1 matches 7 bases. CDR3 length: 16 amino acids. CDR1 and CDR2 (germline): MNHNY, SVGAGI (reference sequence). Trimming removed 6 bases from V and 0 bases from J; junction bases left unmatched: 9. The CDR3 bases are TGTGCCAGCAGGTCCGGGACAGAGATTAGCACAGATACGCAGTATTTT. Translated: CASRSGTEISTDTQYF.

The V and J genes are TRBV30 and TRBJ2-7; TRBD1 matches at 10 bases. The CDR3 length is 15 residues. V was pared by 2 bases and J by 4 bases, with 8 bases of the junction left unmatched. The germline V gene encodes CDR1 GTSNPN and CDR2 SVGIG (reference sequence). The CDR3 sequence: CAWSPRTGGTYEQYF. Here the CDR3 DNA reads TGTGCCTGGAGTCCGCGGACAGGGGGGACGTACGAGCAGTACTTC.

The V gene is TRBV18, the J gene TRBJ2-2; a weak D match, TRBD1 (6 bases). The CDR3 loop spans 13 amino acids. CDR1 and CDR2 from the germline V gene are KGHSH and LQKENI. Trimming removed 3 bases from V and 5 bases from J, with 7 bases in between. The CDR3 loop is CASSPDRTGELFF. CDR3 nucleotides: TGTGCCAGCTCACCCGACAGGACCGGGGAGCTGTTTTTT.

The V gene is TRBV18, the J gene TRBJ2-5; possibly TRBD2 for D (6 bases). V was shortened by 3 bases and J by 1 base, with 9 bases between the two germline ends. The CDR3 length is 14 residues. Looked up from germline, CDR1 is KGHSH and CDR2 is LQKENI. In nucleotides, the CDR3 is TGTGCCAGCTCACCGGAAGCGGGCCAAGAGACCCAGTACTTC. This encodes CASSPEAGQETQYF.

The V call is TRBV7-9, the J call TRBJ2-1; 8 bases are shared with TRBD1. CDR3 length: 13 amino acids. J gave up 8 bases and V 1 base, and 1 base lay outside the gene matches. Per the germline V gene, CDR1 is SEHNR and CDR2 is FQNEAQ (reference sequence). The CDR3 region is CASSLEQGDEQFF. CDR3 DNA sequence: TGTGCCAGCAGCTTAGAACAGGGGGATGAGCAGTTCTTC.

The chain couples TRBV11-2 to TRBJ1-1; 9 bases agree with TRBD1. V dropped 4 bases and J dropped 4; count of bases not matched to a gene: 4. Germline V CDR1 and CDR2: SGHAT, FQNNGV. CDR3 length: 14 residues. The CDR3 bases are TGTGCCAGCAGCTCATCGGACAGGGGCACTGAAGCTTTCTTT. Its protein product is CASSSSDRGTEAFF.

The CDR3 sequence is CASRGQVSSYEQYF. The DNA for the CDR3 is TGTGCCAGCAGAGGACAGGTTAGCTCCTACGAGCAGTACTTC. This chain uses TRBV28 with TRBJ2-7; 7 bases match TRBD1. The CDR3 has 14 amino acids. Germline trimming cut 6 bases from V and 0 bases from J; bases unmatched to any gene: 5. The germline V gene has CDR1 MDHEN and CDR2 SYDVKM.

This chain links TRBV30 with TRBJ1-2, with a possible D match to TRBD1 (6 bases). The CDR3 length is 16 residues. CDR1 is GTSNPN, CDR2 SVGIG, per germline (reference sequence). V lost 1 base and J lost 4, with 19 bases in between. Written as DNA, the CDR3 is TGTGCCTGGAGTGCCCTTCGACAGGCGCTGGCCTATGGCTACACCTTC. Residues: CAWSALRQALAYGYTF.

The sample holds one count of this clone. The chain carries TRBV4-1 and TRBJ2-3; 8 bases align to TRBD2. Per germline, CDR1 MGHRA and CDR2 YSYEKL. The ends lost 4 bases at V and 2 bases at J; junction bases unmatched: 11. The CDR3 is 17 residues long. The CDR3 spells CASSRGGAGGLTDTQYF. For the CDR3, the DNA is TGCGCCAGCAGCCGCGGTGGGGCGGGAGGCCTCACAGATACGCAGTATTTT.

The V gene is TRBV9, the J gene TRBJ1-4; a weak D match, TRBD1 (6 bases). V was cut by 4 bases and J by 8 bases, with 21 bases left in between. CDR1 and CDR2 from the germline V gene are SGDLS and YYNGEE. The CDR3 runs 16 residues. The CDR3 bases are TGTGCCAGCAGCCCAGGAGGGGGAGGGGCTTTGGAAAAACTGTTTTTT. It codes for CASSPGGGGALEKLFF.

The chain couples TRBV19 to TRBJ2-4; perhaps TRBD2 as D (5 bases). V lost 5 bases and J lost 0, with 14 bases in between. The CDR3 consists of 16 residues. The germline V gene has CDR1 LNHDA and CDR2 SQIVND (reference sequence). CDR3 sequence (DNA): TGTGCCAGTAGTTTCATGGACGGACTAGCCAAAAACATTCAGTACTTC. It is translated as CASSFMDGLAKNIQYF.

V usage is TRBV11-2 and J usage is TRBJ2-5, with D hard to call. V lost 0 bases to trimming and J lost 0 bases, with 8 bases between them. This CDR3 has 15 residues. In germline, CDR1 is SGHAT, CDR2 FQNNGV. CDR3 protein: CASSLDGRYQETQYF. The CDR3 DNA sequence: TGTGCCAGCAGCTTAGATGGTCGGTACCAAGAGACCCAGTACTTC.

This clone was observed a single time. The chain links TRBV10-3 to TRBJ2-5, with 7 nucleotides matching TRBD1. This CDR3 has 13 amino acids. The V gene end was trimmed by 2 bases and the J gene end by 4 bases; junction bases not matched to a gene: 1. Germline V gives CDR1 ENHRY, CDR2 SYGVKD. The CDR3 protein is CAISERGRETQYF. CDR3 in DNA: TGTGCCATCAGTGAGAGGGGGCGAGAGACCCAGTACTTC.

In its sample, this clone was seen a few times. The CDR3 coding sequence is TGTGCCAGCAGCTTTTGGACAGTTGCCTACGAGCAGTACTTC. Amino acids: CASSFWTVAYEQYF. J is TRBJ2-7 and V is TRBV5-6; D perhaps matches TRBD1 (6 bases). The CDR3 extends over 14 amino acids. Trimming shortened V by 2 bases and J by 2 bases, and 11 bases separated the two germline ends. Germline assignment: CDR1 SGHDT and CDR2 YYEEEE.

The chain employs TRBV6-6 and TRBJ1-4; weak D call: TRBD1 (6 bases). Germline V gives CDR1 MNHNY, CDR2 SVGAGI (reference sequence). The CDR3 is 14 residues long. Trimming cost V 6 bases and J 8 bases, with 16 bases left between them. Here the CDR3 reads CASRKSGAWEKLFF. CDR3 DNA sequence: TGTGCCAGCAGGAAGTCAGGGGCGTGGGAAAAACTGTTTTTT.

V usage is TRBV10-3 and J usage is TRBJ2-3, with 9 bases lining up with TRBD1. The ends lost 11 bases at V and 4 bases at J; junction bases unmatched: 7. Per the germline V gene, CDR1 is ENHRY and CDR2 is SYGVKD. The CDR3 covers 13 residues. DNA of the CDR3: TGTGCCCTCCGGGACAGGGATCCAGATACGCAGTATTTT. Amino acid sequence: CALRDRDPDTQYF.